The T cell receptor (beta chain) described here comes from a study of HIV-infected patients and healthy controls. Findings and limits, study-wide: When repertoires were size-matched, rare events in HIV-infected data became overweighted.

cDNA was made from approximately 500 ng RNA using alpha and beta constant primers. Alpha and beta chain libraries were made separately by chain-specific third strand synthesis with multiplexing indices. Via MiXCR, TCRdb re-called the 5' RACE reads, giving one row per CDR3 protein. The profile shows thousands of distinct CDR3 sequences, over 4.5% of them singletons. This clonotype qualifies as medium-sized. Its antigen is unidentified. Follow-up blood was drawn about 14 weeks, roughly three months, after antiretroviral therapy began. The repertoire came from unfractionated whole blood and reflected all unsorted peripheral T cells. Exclusions covered tumors, febrile or AIDS-related illness, and hepatitis B or C coinfection. The sequencing used blood, collected during antiretroviral therapy. This receptor was taken from an adult with HIV infection.

CDR3 in amino acids: CASSRTSGTSTDTQYF. Written as DNA, the CDR3 is TGTGCCAGCAGCCGGACTAGCGGGACTAGCACAGATACGCAGTATTTT. The chain has TRBV9 and TRBJ2-3; TRBD2 matches 12 bases. The CDR3 is 16 amino acids. Germline V gene data show CDR1 as SGDLS and CDR2 as YYNGEE. V lost 4 bases to trimming and J lost 0 bases; unmatched junction nucleotides: 3.